Below are 28 T cell receptor beta chains sequenced from a single sample in a study of blood T cell repertoires in COVID-19. Assay: immunoSEQ multiplex PCR; the TCRdb copy retains only in-frame clones and omits some. In the table there are some 140,000 clones, approximately 86% of which are singletons. Sequenced sample: peripheral blood. These receptors came from a man aged 55-75 years with COVID-19, enrolled during active disease.

The rearrangement joins TRBV27 to TRBJ1-1; D possibly corresponds to TRBD1 (6 bases). The CDR3 consists of 13 residues. Trimming cost V 5 bases and J 8 bases, with 15 bases left between them. The V gene's germline CDR1 is MNHEY and CDR2 SMNVEV (reference sequence). Here the CDR3 reads CASSSTGRLEAFF. The CDR3 DNA is TGTGCCAGCAGTAGTACAGGGCGACTCGAAGCTTTCTTT.

CDR3 in DNA: TGTGCCAGCAGCAAAGACAGGGGGAGATCCTACGAGCAGTACTTC. As protein: CASSKDRGRSYEQYF. The chain employs TRBV21-1 and TRBJ2-7; TRBD1, the D gene given by the table, was not confirmed from the DNA. TRBV21-1 is a listed pseudogene. This CDR3 is 15 amino acids long.

The gene calls are TRBV7-9 and TRBJ2-5, with D possibly matching TRBD1 (6 bases). Germline loops: CDR1 SEHNR, CDR2 FQNEAQ (reference sequence). CDR3 length: 15 amino acids. V gave up 1 base and J gave up 5 bases, with 14 bases separating them. CDR3 loop: CASSLVYRARETQYF. As DNA, the CDR3 is TGTGCCAGCAGCTTAGTTTACAGGGCCCGGGAGACCCAGTACTTC. Filled out from reference TRBV7-9 and TRBJ2-5, the complete variable domain reads DTGVSQNPRHKITKRGQNVTFRCDPISEHNRLYWYRQTLGQGPEFLTYFQNEAQLEKSRLLSDRFSAERPKGSFSTLEIQRTEQGDSAMYLCASSLVYRARETQYFGPGTRLLVL.

The V gene is TRBV29-1, the J gene TRBJ1-2; 11 positions agree with TRBD1. The CDR3 has 12 amino acids. Germline V gene lookup returns CDR1 SQVTM and CDR2 ANQGSEA. Trimming removed 7 bases from V and 8 bases from J; junction bases left unmatched: 6. CDR3 residues: CSGGQGGLGYTF. The CDR3 region has the DNA TGCAGCGGGGGACAGGGGGGATTGGGCTACACCTTC.

This sequence joins TRBV4-1 and TRBJ2-3, with 10 bases fitting TRBD2. From germline, CDR1 is MGHRA and CDR2 YSYEKL. The CDR3 covers 17 residues. J was trimmed by 1 base and V by 3 bases; bases with no gene match: 7. Here the CDR3 DNA reads TGCGCCAGCAGCCATCTCCGGACTAGCGGAGGCACAGATACGCAGTATTTT. Amino acids: CASSHLRTSGGTDTQYF.

The V call is TRBV7-6, the J call TRBJ2-4, with no clear D. Germline V CDR1 and CDR2: SGHVS, FNYEAQ. CDR3 length: 13 residues. Trimming left V 4 bases short and J 2 bases short, with 6 bases between. CDR3 in amino acids: CASSSGSKNIQYF. As DNA, the CDR3 is TGTGCCAGCAGCTCCGGGTCCAAAAACATTCAGTACTTC.

This clone was counted between two and nine times. The V and J genes are TRBV6-5 and TRBJ2-7; D is possibly TRBD2 (7 bases). Germline V CDR1 and CDR2: MNHEY, SVGAGI. The germline V and J ends were trimmed by 5 bases and 4 bases, with 15 bases remaining between them. The CDR3 runs to 14 residues. The CDR3 sequence is CASSPREGGYEQYF. Here the CDR3 DNA reads TGTGCCAGCAGTCCCAGGGAGGGGGGGTACGAGCAGTACTTC.

This rearrangement joins TRBV23-1 to TRBJ1-1, with 8 bases lining up with TRBD1. TRBV23-1 belongs to the ORF category, with a function that is uncertain. V shed 7 bases and J 5 bases; nucleotides not matched to a gene: 15. This CDR3 contains 16 residues. Here the CDR3 DNA reads TGCGCCAGCACCCTGGACAGGGCCCTTAGTCCGACTGAAGCTTTCTTT. Translation: CASTLDRALSPTEAFF.

The rearrangement uses TRBV5-1 and TRBJ1-4; D is ambiguous. The V gene lost 4 bases and the J gene lost 3 bases, with 16 bases spanning the gap. Germline V gives CDR1 SGHRS, CDR2 YFSETQ. The CDR3 sequence is 16 residues long. Here the CDR3 DNA reads TGCGCCAGCAGCCCCCCGGAGGGCATATCTAATGAAAAACTGTTTTTT. Translation: CASSPPEGISNEKLFF.

The chain couples TRBV2 to TRBJ2-2; weak D call: TRBD1 (6 bases). Germline V lookup: CDR1 SNHLY, CDR2 FYNNEI. V gave up 6 bases and J gave up 3 bases, with 11 bases separating them. This CDR3 has 14 amino acids. The CDR3 DNA reads as TGTGCCAGCAGGAAGACAGGATACACCGGGGAGCTGTTTTTT. It is translated as CASRKTGYTGELFF.

The chain is built from TRBV12-3 or TRBV12-4 and TRBJ1-1; D gene ambiguous. The germline V and J ends were trimmed by 2 bases and 10 bases, with 8 bases remaining between them. The CDR3 is made up of 11 amino acids. The CDR3 DNA is TGTGCCAGCAGTTTATTCCCCGGAGCTTTCTTT. Its translation: CASSLFPGAFF.

This chain links TRBV5-4 with TRBJ2-4; perhaps TRBD2 as D (7 bases). V dropped 0 bases and J dropped 8 bases, with 18 bases sitting between them. CDR1 SGHNT and CDR2 YYREEE come from the germline V gene (reference sequence). This CDR3 is built from 16 residues. CDR3 residues: CASSLEGGGERDIQYF. CDR3 in DNA: TGTGCCAGCAGCTTGGAAGGGGGAGGGGAAAGGGACATTCAGTACTTC.

This sequence joins TRBV7-8 and TRBJ1-4; D is ambiguous. The germline gives CDR1 SGHVS, CDR2 FQNEAQ. Deletions cut 5 bases from V and 2 bases from J, with 12 bases between. There are 15 residues in the CDR3. In nucleotides, the CDR3 is TGTGCCAGCAGCCCACTGGGCGCTACTAATGAAAAACTGTTTTTT. Translation: CASSPLGATNEKLFF. Drawing the rest from reference TRBV7-8 and TRBJ1-4, the complete variable domain is GAGVSQSPRYKVAKRGQDVALRCDPISGHVSLFWYQQALGQGPEFLTYFQNEAQLDKSGLPSDRFFAERPEGSVSTLKIQRTQQEDSAVYLCASSPLGATNEKLFFGSGTQLSVL.

The J gene is TRBJ2-3, the V gene TRBV4-1; 14 nucleotides line up with TRBD2. V dropped 5 bases and J dropped 4; count of bases not matched to a gene: 8. The CDR3 length is 17 residues. Germline V gene sequence: CDR1 MGHRA, CDR2 YSYEKL. CDR3 nucleotide sequence: TGCGCCAGCAGCACTCGCGGGACTAGCGGGGGTGCAGATACGCAGTATTTT. Translation gives CASSTRGTSGGADTQYF.

The J gene is TRBJ2-7, the V gene TRBV10-3; TRBD1 matches at 8 bases. CDR1 and CDR2 from the germline V gene are ENHRY and SYGVKD. The CDR3 is made up of 16 amino acids. Trimming removed 7 bases from V and 2 bases from J; junction bases left unmatched: 13. This chain's CDR3 is CAIIIQTGATTYEQYF. The CDR3 bases are TGTGCCATCATCATCCAGACAGGGGCAACCACCTACGAGCAGTACTTC.

V is TRBV19 and J is TRBJ1-2; D call uncertain. Trimming removed 7 bases at V and 3 bases at J, with 15 bases between. Germline-derived CDR1 and CDR2 are LNHDA and SQIVND (reference sequence). CDR3 length: 14 residues. This chain's CDR3 is CASTHRINYYGYTF. DNA of the CDR3: TGTGCCAGTACCCACCGTATAAACTACTATGGCTACACCTTC.

V gene TRBV7-2 combines with J gene TRBJ2-5, with a weak D call TRBD1 (5 bases). Trimming shortened V by 1 base and J by 5 bases, and 14 bases separated the two germline ends. CDR1 SGHTA and CDR2 FQGNSA come from the germline V gene. This CDR3 is built from 15 residues. CDR3 nucleotides: TGTGCCAGCAGCTTAGTCCAGGGATTAGGGGAGACCCAGTACTTC. The encoded protein is CASSLVQGLGETQYF.

This clone was seen a single time. V is TRBV4-2 and J is TRBJ2-5; weak D call: TRBD2 (6 bases). Germline-derived CDR1 and CDR2 are LGHNA and YNFKEQ. V was clipped by 5 bases and J by 3 bases, with 13 bases between them. The CDR3 runs 14 residues. CDR3 amino acids: CASSSVAEKETQYF. In DNA form, the CDR3 reads TGTGCCAGCAGCTCCGTAGCGGAGAAAGAGACCCAGTACTTC.

This sequence joins TRBV6-5 and TRBJ1-2; 8 nucleotides line up with TRBD1. The V segment lost 7 bases and the J segment 7 bases; nucleotides outside the gene matches: 8. The CDR3 has 13 amino acids. Looked up from germline, CDR1 is MNHEY and CDR2 is SVGAGI. This CDR3 is CASNRQGSRGYTF. CDR3 DNA sequence: TGTGCCAGCAACCGACAGGGGTCTCGTGGCTACACCTTC.

The chain is built from TRBV15 and TRBJ1-2; TRBD1 aligns across 7 bases. The germline V gene encodes CDR1 LNHNV and CDR2 YYDKDF (reference sequence). CDR3 length: 17 amino acids. Losses at the gene ends were 0 bases for V and 3 bases for J; bases not matched to a gene: 10. The CDR3 sequence: CATSRDRDRDLDYGYTF. CDR3 in DNA: TGTGCCACCAGCAGAGATCGCGACAGGGATCTAGACTATGGCTACACCTTC.

In its sample, this clone was seen once. The chain links TRBV27 to TRBJ1-2; TRBD1 is a possible D gene (6 bases). Deletions cut 7 bases from V and 6 bases from J, with 15 bases between. The CDR3 loop spans 13 amino acids. Germline V gene sequence: CDR1 MNHEY, CDR2 SMNVEV (reference sequence). The CDR3 region is CASKRTGRHGYTF. In DNA form, the CDR3 reads TGTGCCAGCAAGCGCACAGGGCGCCATGGCTACACCTTC.

The rearrangement uses TRBV5-1 and TRBJ2-2, with D possibly TRBD1 on 6 matching bases. The CDR3 is 14 residues long. The germline V gene has CDR1 SGHRS and CDR2 YFSETQ. The V and J ends lost 4 bases and 1 base respectively, with 8 bases between them. This CDR3 reads CASSGGQNTGELFF. Here the CDR3 DNA reads TGCGCCAGCAGCGGGGGACAGAACACCGGGGAGCTGTTTTTT.

On this clone: Other DNA sequences in the sample encode the same CDR3. The chain is built from TRBV7-2 and TRBJ1-1; D possibly corresponds to TRBD1 (5 bases). The germline gives CDR1 SGHTA, CDR2 FQGNSA. The CDR3 extends over 15 amino acids. The V and J ends lost 2 bases and 0 bases respectively, with 10 bases between them. CDR3 sequence reads: CASSLSPGMNTEAFF. As DNA, the CDR3 is TGTGCCAGCAGCTTAAGCCCAGGGATGAACACTGAAGCTTTCTTT.

This clone was seen only a few times. V and J are TRBV4-2 and TRBJ2-1; TRBD1 matches at 10 bases. This CDR3 comprises 13 residues. CDR1 LGHNA and CDR2 YNFKEQ come from the germline V gene. The V gene end was trimmed by 8 bases and the J gene end by 8 bases; junction bases not matched to a gene: 6. In nucleotides, the CDR3 is TGTGCCAGCCGGACAGGGGGAAAGGATGAGCAGTTCTTC. Translated, it gives CASRTGGKDEQFF.

The gene calls are TRBV21-1 and TRBJ2-7; TRBD1 is the table's D call and was not checked against the DNA. TRBV21-1 is a pseudogene segment. The length of the CDR3 is 14 residues. This CDR3 reads CASSNSQGADEQYF. CDR3 bases: TGTGCCAGCAGCAACAGTCAGGGGGCCGACGAGCAGTACTTC.

This chain connects TRBV6-6 to TRBJ2-5; 8 bases match TRBD2. The length of the CDR3 is 17 residues. Losses at the gene ends were 5 bases for V and 5 bases for J; bases not matched to a gene: 16. Germline assignment: CDR1 MNHNY and CDR2 SVGAGI (reference sequence). CDR3 DNA: TGTGCCAGCAGTCCCACGCCGGGGACTAGAGGGAGGGAGACCCAGTACTTC. Its translation: CASSPTPGTRGRETQYF.

V usage is TRBV7-9 and J usage is TRBJ2-7; 9 bases align to TRBD1. Germline V gene lookup returns CDR1 SEHNR and CDR2 FQNEAQ (reference sequence). V shed 4 bases and J 0 bases; nucleotides not matched to a gene: 4. CDR3 size: 15 residues. DNA for the CDR3: TGTGCCAGCAGCTCGGGACAGGGCCACTCCTACGAGCAGTACTTC. Protein: CASSSGQGHSYEQYF.

CDR3 residues: CASSLYGTGVIETQYF. The CDR3 region has the DNA TGTGCCAGCAGCCTGTATGGGACAGGGGTCATAGAGACCCAGTACTTC. J is TRBJ2-5 and V is TRBV28; 10 positions agree with TRBD1. After removal of 6 bases from V and 4 bases from J, the junction contained 11 bases not matched to a gene. Looked up from germline, CDR1 is MDHEN and CDR2 is SYDVKM. The CDR3 consists of 16 residues.